The 22 T cell receptor beta chains given below trace back to one sample, sequenced in a study of spatial heterogeneity in lung cancer. Time point given: sample taken at primary tumor resection. Whole RNA from tumor, nontumor lung or frozen PBMC was sequenced unsorted. TCRdb ran MiXCR on the 5' RACE reads and lists one entry per CDR3 protein. Here the sample spans 7,000 or so distinct CDR3 sequences, around 7% being singletons. The sample in question was PBMCs, obtained at surgery. The source of these receptors is a male donor with early-stage non-small cell lung cancer.

The sample holds many counts of this clonotype. This beta chain is an unintended read in a library built for alpha chains; its size means little. V and J are TRBV24-1 and TRBJ2-7; D is unresolved. Trimming stripped 3 bases from V and 2 bases from J, with 10 bases between. The germline gives CDR1 KGHDR, CDR2 SFDVKD. The CDR3 runs to 14 residues. Here the CDR3 reads CATSDSAVPYEQYF. CDR3 nucleotide sequence: TGTGCCACCAGTGATAGCGCCGTCCCCTACGAGCAGTACTTC.

This clonotype occurred many times. This beta chain is a stray read from a library made for alpha chains; its abundance is not meaningful. The gene calls are TRBV7-9 and TRBJ1-1, with no clear D. This CDR3 comprises 14 residues. CDR1 and CDR2 from the germline V gene are SEHNR and FQNEAQ (reference sequence). The germline V and J ends were trimmed by 5 bases and 5 bases, with 15 bases remaining between them. CDR3 region: CASSPESGLTEAFF. The CDR3 nucleotides read TGTGCCAGCAGCCCCGAGTCGGGCTTGACTGAAGCTTTCTTT.

This clonotype was counted ten times or more. The library was designed around alpha chains, so this beta chain is a stray read whose abundance carries little weight. V gene TRBV3-1 combines with J gene TRBJ2-1; possible D gene TRBD1, 6 bases. The CDR3 contains 13 residues. CDR1 and CDR2 from the germline V gene are LGHDT and YNNKEL (reference sequence). Between the trimmed V and J ends, which lost 6 bases and 6 bases, there was a span of 12 bases. CDR3 region: CASRRAGVNEQFF. CDR3 DNA: TGTGCCAGCAGGAGAGCAGGGGTCAATGAGCAGTTCTTC.

For this clonotype: This beta chain is off target for a library built for alpha chains, so its abundance means little. This chain connects TRBV3-2 to TRBJ2-5; the listed D gene, TRBD2, was not tested against the DNA. TRBV3-2 has pseudogene status. CDR3 length equals 17 residues. CDR3 sequence: CASSRPGTTNLQETQYF. The CDR3 bases are TGTGCCAGCAGCCGACCCGGGACTACCAATCTTCAAGAGACCCAGTACTTC.

This clonotype was seen at least ten times. Since it is a stray read in a library aimed at alpha chains, this beta chain has a size that is not meaningful. The rearrangement uses TRBV28 and TRBJ1-3, with D possibly matching TRBD1 (5 bases). The CDR3 is 14 residues long. With 3 bases removed from V and 9 bases from J, the gap between germline ends came to 15 bases. The germline CDR1 and CDR2 sequences are MDHEN and SYDVKM. In DNA form, the CDR3 reads TGTGCCAGCAGTTTCCTAGACAGCACCTCCACCATATATTTT. Its translation is CASSFLDSTSTIYF.

This clonotype was picked up many times. In a library made to pick up alpha chains, this beta chain is a stray read with a size that means little. The rearrangement joins TRBV7-2 to TRBJ1-4; tentatively, D is TRBD1 (5 bases). Trimming took off 5 bases at V and 8 bases at J, with 15 bases between the two ends. Germline V CDR1 and CDR2: SGHTA, FQGNSA. This CDR3 is built from 14 residues. The CDR3 loop reads CASSRTGSGEKLFF. In DNA form, the CDR3 reads TGTGCCAGCAGCCGTACAGGAAGCGGGGAAAAACTGTTTTTT.

This clonotype showed up many times. A library prepared for alpha chains yielded this beta chain as an off-target read; its size is of little meaning. This CDR3 is CAWAAGRNSPLHF. The CDR3 bases are TGTGCCTGGGCGGCAGGGAGGAATTCACCCCTCCACTTT. V is TRBV30 and J is TRBJ1-6; weak D call: TRBD1 (5 bases). CDR1 is GTSNPN and CDR2 is SVGIG in the germline V gene (reference sequence). V was trimmed by 5 bases and J by 7 bases, leaving 12 bases between them. There are 13 residues in the CDR3. Based on the CDR3 plus reference TRBV30 and TRBJ1-6, the full variable domain is SQTIHQWPATLVQPVGSPLSLECTVEGTSNPNLYWYRQAAGRGLQLLFYSVGIGQISSEVPQNLSASRPQDRQFILSSKKLLLSDSGFYLCAWAAGRNSPLHFGNGTRLTVT.

This clonotype was seen repeatedly, ten times or more. This beta chain turned up in a library designed for alpha chains; as an off-target read, its abundance says little. The V call is TRBV24-1, the J call TRBJ2-1; TRBD2 agrees at 10 bases. The CDR3 totals 16 residues. Trimming removed 3 bases from V and 6 bases from J; junction bases left unmatched: 7. Germline V gives CDR1 KGHDR, CDR2 SFDVKD. Written as DNA, the CDR3 is TGTGCCACCAGTGATCCCCTAGCGGGAGAGGGCAATGAGCAGTTCTTC. Translation: CATSDPLAGEGNEQFF.

This clonotype was recorded at least ten times. Since the library was made to target alpha chains, this beta chain is a stray read and its abundance is not meaningful. The gene calls are TRBV20-1 and TRBJ1-4, with 7 bases identical to TRBD1. CDR3 length: 14 residues. J lost 0 bases, V lost 6 bases, and 4 bases had no gene match. CDR1 DFQATT and CDR2 SNEGSKA come from the germline V gene (reference sequence). DNA of the CDR3: TGCAGTGCCCGGGACAGAACAACTAATGAAAAACTGTTTTTT. Encoded protein: CSARDRTTNEKLFF.

This clonotype was seen at least ten times. This beta chain is an off-target read within a library intended for alpha chains, so its frequency means little. V gene TRBV27 combines with J gene TRBJ2-2; D unresolved. The CDR3 consists of 16 residues. Looked up from germline, CDR1 is MNHEY and CDR2 is SMNVEV (reference sequence). The V end lost 1 base, the J end lost 7 bases, and 16 bases lay between the germline ends. The DNA for the CDR3 is TGTGCCAGCAGTTTATTACAAATGGTCCCCATCGGGGAGCTGTTTTTT. This translates into CASSLLQMVPIGELFF.

This clonotype was recorded at least ten times. This beta chain lies outside the target of a library built for alpha chains; its clone size means little. This chain connects TRBV28 to TRBJ2-2, with D perhaps TRBD1 (6 bases). CDR1 MDHEN and CDR2 SYDVKM come from the germline V gene. The CDR3 extends over 13 amino acids. V lost 8 bases and J lost 5, with 12 bases in between. CDR3 DNA: TGTGCCAGCGGTTCAGGGGAGACCGGGGAGCTGTTTTTT. Translating it yields CASGSGETGELFF. The full variable domain, with the rest looked up from reference TRBV28 and TRBJ2-2, is DVKVTQSSRYLVKRTGEKVFLECVQDMDHENMFWYRQDPGLGLRLIYFSYDVKMKEKGDIPEGYSVSREKKERFSLILESASTNQTSMYLCASGSGETGELFFGEGSRLTVL.

This clonotype was observed at least ten times. A library prepared for alpha chains yielded this beta chain as an off-target read; its size is of little meaning. V usage is TRBV5-1 and J usage is TRBJ1-3; D is perhaps TRBD1 (5 bases). CDR1 and CDR2 from the germline V gene are SGHRS and YFSETQ. The CDR3 is made up of 15 amino acids. The germline V and J ends were trimmed by 4 bases and 0 bases, with 11 bases remaining between them. CDR3 nucleotides: TGCGCCAGCAGCCCCGCAGGGTTCTCTGGAAACACCATATATTTT. It is translated as CASSPAGFSGNTIYF.

This clonotype has ten or more counts. A library prepared for alpha chains yielded this beta chain as an off-target read; its size is of little meaning. The genes are TRBV7-2 and TRBJ2-3; TRBD1 matches 9 bases. The CDR3 contains 15 residues. Trimming took 4 bases from V and 5 from J; bases not matched to a gene: 7. Germline lookup yields CDR1 SGHTA and CDR2 FQGNSA. The DNA of the CDR3 is TGTGCCAGCAGCTCACAGGGGGCCGAGGGAGATACGCAGTATTTT. It is translated as CASSSQGAEGDTQYF.

This clonotype was detected ten times or more. The size of this beta chain means little, since it is a stray read in a library made for alpha chains. The chain couples TRBV6-4 to TRBJ2-3; 8 positions agree with TRBD2. The trim removed 3 bases at V and 0 bases at J, leaving 2 bases unmatched. The CDR3 loop spans 15 amino acids. Per germline, CDR1 MRHNA and CDR2 SNTAGT. CDR3 sequence (DNA): TGTGCCAGCAGTGAATTAGCGGGGAGCACAGATACGCAGTATTTT. This codes for CASSELAGSTDTQYF.

Details on this clonotype: In a library made to pick up alpha chains, this beta chain is a stray read with a size that means little. The V and J genes are TRBV6-2 or TRBV6-3 and TRBJ2-2; D might be TRBD2 (5 bases). This CDR3 contains 14 residues. The V gene lost 5 bases and the J gene lost 6 bases, with 13 bases spanning the gap. Per the germline V gene, CDR1 is MNHEY and CDR2 is SVGEGT. CDR3 sequence reads: CASSQTTRSGELFF. The CDR3 region has the DNA TGTGCCAGCAGTCAAACCACTAGATCCGGGGAGCTGTTTTTT.

Within the sample, this clonotype is large. The library was prepared for alpha chains; this beta chain is a stray read, so its frequency means little. The chain combines TRBV28 with TRBJ2-5; D may be TRBD2 (6 bases). Germline V lookup: CDR1 MDHEN, CDR2 SYDVKM. The CDR3 extends over 14 amino acids. Trimming took 8 bases from V and 2 from J, leaving 15 bases between them. The CDR3 DNA is TGTGCCAGCGGAGGGAACGACGGGCAAGAGACCCAGTACTTC. Translating gives CASGGNDGQETQYF.

This clonotype was detected many times. Found in a library prepared for alpha chains, this beta chain is an off-target read, and its abundance has little meaning. The V gene is TRBV7-9, the J gene TRBJ2-7; the match to TRBD2 covers 13 bases. With V trimmed by 2 bases and J by 2 bases, 9 bases remained unmatched. The CDR3 runs to 18 residues. Germline loops: CDR1 SEHNR, CDR2 FQNEAQ (reference sequence). Here the CDR3 DNA reads TGTGCCAGCAGCTTAAGACCCGGGACTAGCGGGGTGACCTACGAGCAGTACTTC. Translated, it gives CASSLRPGTSGVTYEQYF.

In this sample, this clonotype turned up many times. A library prepared for alpha chains yielded this beta chain as an off-target read; its size is of little meaning. The chain links TRBV7-9 to TRBJ2-3; D gene ambiguous. CDR1 and CDR2 from the germline V gene are SEHNR and FQNEAQ (reference sequence). The CDR3 has 12 residues. V was clipped by 5 bases and J by 3 bases, with 6 bases between them. CDR3 bases: TGTGCCAGCAGCCAACTGACAGATACGCAGTATTTT. Encoded protein: CASSQLTDTQYF.

In its sample, this clonotype was seen many times. This beta chain is a stray read from a library made for alpha chains; its abundance is not meaningful. The V call is TRBV24-1, the J call TRBJ2-3, with TRBD2 identical over 9 bases. V was pared by 4 bases and J by 2 bases, with 6 bases of the junction left unmatched. From germline, CDR1 is KGHDR and CDR2 SFDVKD. This CDR3 is 16 amino acids long. As DNA, the CDR3 is TGTGCCACCAGTGAAGCCCTAGCGGGGTTCACAGATACGCAGTATTTT. Amino acids: CATSEALAGFTDTQYF.

This clonotype was seen many times. This beta chain is a stray read from a library made for alpha chains; its abundance is not meaningful. CDR3 DNA: TGTGCCAGCAGCTTAACTGGGGGGACGGAGACCCAGTACTTC. Its translation: CASSLTGGTETQYF. The rearrangement uses TRBV7-2 and TRBJ2-5, with D perhaps TRBD2 (6 bases). V lost 2 bases and J 5 bases, leaving 12 bases between the germline ends. This CDR3 has 14 amino acids. Germline values: CDR1 SGHTA, CDR2 FQGNSA.

Ten or more counts support this clonotype. This beta chain turned up in a library designed for alpha chains; as an off-target read, its abundance says little. The gene calls are TRBV13 and TRBJ2-7; perhaps TRBD1 as D (6 bases). The CDR3 covers 16 residues. Trimming took 5 bases from V and 0 from J, leaving 17 bases between them. Looked up from germline, CDR1 is PRHDT and CDR2 is FYEKMQ (reference sequence). The CDR3 nucleotides read TGTGCCAGCAGCCCGCAGAGGGGGACGGCCTCCTACGAGCAGTACTTC. It is translated as CASSPQRGTASYEQYF.

Ten or more counts support this clonotype. A library prepared for alpha chains yielded this beta chain as an off-target read; its size is of little meaning. The chain is built from TRBV6-1 and TRBJ2-2; maybe TRBD1 (5 bases). Per germline, CDR1 MNHNS and CDR2 SASEGT. V lost 10 bases, J lost 5 bases, and 17 bases lay in between. The CDR3 is made up of 14 amino acids. In nucleotides, the CDR3 is TGTGCCATCTTCCCGGATCCAGGGACCGGGGAGCTGTTTTTT. Residues: CAIFPDPGTGELFF.